The 25 T cell receptor beta chains below come from one sample, sequenced in a study of OX40 agonist ivuxolimab in advanced cancers. The method was immunoSEQ multiplex PCR; TCRdb's version includes in-frame clones alone and lacks a portion of them. The sample carries 100,000 or so clones, less than 95% recorded once. This specimen was CD4+ or CD8+ T cells sorted from blood, taken in a trial of the OX40 agonist ivuxolimab. The receptors stem from an adult with an advanced solid tumor such as melanoma, head and neck, liver or kidney cancer.

The chain carries TRBV29-1 and TRBJ2-7; 7 bases are shared with TRBD1. Losses at the gene ends were 7 bases for V and 1 base for J; bases not matched to a gene: 4. The CDR3 contains 12 residues. In germline, CDR1 is SQVTM, CDR2 ANQGSEA. For the CDR3, the DNA is TGCAGCGCTGGGGACAGATCCTACGAGCAGTACTTC. Amino acid sequence: CSAGDRSYEQYF.

The genes are TRBV6-6 and TRBJ2-7, with D unclear. CDR1 and CDR2 (germline): MNHNY, SVGAGI (reference sequence). This CDR3 spans 12 amino acids. V gave up 5 bases and J gave up 2 bases, with 7 bases separating them. For the CDR3, the DNA is TGTGCCAGCAGTCAACAGCCCTACGAGCAGTACTTC. It encodes CASSQQPYEQYF.

The rearrangement joins TRBV6-6 to TRBJ2-1; 13 nucleotides line up with TRBD2. V trimming: 6 bases; J trimming: 9 bases; junction bases outside the gene matches: 8. CDR3 length: 15 amino acids. Germline-derived CDR1 and CDR2 are MNHNY and SVGAGI (reference sequence). The CDR3 is CASSQLAGGPSEQFF. DNA of the CDR3: TGTGCCAGCAGCCAACTAGCGGGAGGGCCGAGTGAGCAGTTCTTC.

The rearrangement uses TRBV6-4 and TRBJ2-2, with 9 bases that match TRBD1. The CDR3 consists of 15 residues. V dropped 6 bases and J dropped 6; count of bases not matched to a gene: 8. Germline V CDR1 and CDR2: MRHNA, SNTAGT. The CDR3 protein is CASSAIQGAAGELFF. CDR3 sequence (DNA): TGTGCCAGCAGCGCTATACAGGGGGCGGCCGGGGAGCTGTTTTTT.

CDR3 sequence: CATSRGEAGGGDKQYF. The CDR3 DNA follows: TGTGCCACCAGCAGAGGGGAGGCAGGTGGGGGGGATAAGCAGTACTTC. V usage is TRBV15 and J usage is TRBJ2-7; 7 nucleotides agree with TRBD2. The CDR3 runs 16 residues. Germline V gives CDR1 LNHNV, CDR2 YYDKDF (reference sequence). The junction had 14 bases not matched to a gene; V was cut back by 1 base and J by 8 bases.

The CDR3 DNA sequence: TGTGCCAGCAGCGAACGACAGAATAATTCACCCCTCCACTTT. It codes for CASSERQNNSPLHF. V is TRBV9 and J is TRBJ1-6; D may be TRBD1 (5 bases). Per the germline V gene, CDR1 is SGDLS and CDR2 is YYNGEE. This CDR3 comprises 14 residues. V dropped 3 bases and J dropped 5 bases, with 9 bases sitting between them.

DNA for the CDR3: TGTGCCAGCAGCTTAGCCTTGGGCCTAGCCGCCTACGAGCAGTACTTC. Translation gives CASSLALGLAAYEQYF. The chain combines TRBV11-2 with TRBJ2-7; weak D call: TRBD2 (5 bases). The V gene lost 1 base and the J gene lost 2 bases, with 15 bases spanning the gap. The CDR3 sequence is 16 residues long. In germline, CDR1 is SGHAT, CDR2 FQNNGV.

A single count supports this clone. V gene TRBV4-2 combines with J gene TRBJ2-6, with D possibly matching TRBD2 (7 bases). Looked up from germline, CDR1 is LGHNA and CDR2 is YNFKEQ. This CDR3 has 18 amino acids. V lost 1 base and J lost 0, with 13 bases in between. The CDR3 protein is CASSQVSGGDSGANVLTF. CDR3 bases: TGTGCCAGCAGCCAAGTATCGGGGGGCGACTCTGGGGCCAACGTCCTGACTTTC.

The V and J genes are TRBV19 and TRBJ2-7; 8 nucleotides line up with TRBD1. Germline values: CDR1 LNHDA, CDR2 SQIVND (reference sequence). Trimming removed 4 bases from V and 6 bases from J; junction bases left unmatched: 8. The CDR3 sequence is 14 residues long. The CDR3, as DNA: TGTGCCAGTAGTAGGACAGGGATAGCTAGCGAGCAGTACTTC. Protein product: CASSRTGIASEQYF.

This clone showed up just a few times. This rearrangement joins TRBV5-4 to TRBJ1-2; D remains ambiguous. The CDR3 has 13 amino acids. Trimming took 3 bases from V and 8 from J, leaving 14 bases between them. Per the germline V gene, CDR1 is SGHNT and CDR2 is YYREEE (reference sequence). The CDR3: CASSSWGGRGYTF. The CDR3 DNA reads as TGTGCCAGCAGCTCGTGGGGTGGGCGAGGCTACACCTTC.

This chain connects TRBV27 to TRBJ2-7; 7 bases are shared with TRBD1. This CDR3 has 13 amino acids. Trimming cost V 3 bases and J 6 bases; bases outside gene matches: 5. Germline V gene lookup returns CDR1 MNHEY and CDR2 SMNVEV (reference sequence). The CDR3 is CASSFAQGPEQYF. CDR3 DNA: TGTGCCAGCAGTTTCGCACAGGGGCCCGAGCAGTACTTC.

Concerning this clone itself: A read error may produce the germline difference seen at one junction end. The chain recombines TRBV5-5 with TRBJ2-3; maybe TRBD1 (6 bases). Germline V lookup: CDR1 SGHKS, CDR2 YYEKEE (reference sequence). CDR3 size: 15 residues. This CDR3 is CASRLDSRSTDTQYF. The CDR3 bases are TGTGCCAGCAGGTTGGACAGCCGGAGCACAGATACGCAGTATTTT.

The chain recombines TRBV11-3 with TRBJ2-1; weak D call: TRBD1 (5 bases). Germline V gene sequence: CDR1 SGHNT, CDR2 YENEEA. V dropped 5 bases and J dropped 9 bases, with 11 bases sitting between them. The CDR3 spans 12 residues. In nucleotides, the CDR3 is TGTGCCAGCAGCGCCAGGACATCTGAGCAGTTCTTC. This codes for CASSARTSEQFF.

The chain links TRBV6-5 to TRBJ2-7; 12 bases align to TRBD2. The CDR3 covers 14 residues. Germline V gene data show CDR1 as MNHEY and CDR2 as SVGAGI. Losses at the gene ends were 6 bases for V and 7 bases for J; bases not matched to a gene: 7. CDR3 sequence: CASSLAGGPWEQYF. CDR3 nucleotides: TGTGCCAGCAGCCTAGCGGGAGGGCCTTGGGAGCAGTACTTC.

The chain joins TRBV6-6 to TRBJ1-2; 7 positions match TRBD1. V was clipped by 2 bases and J by 8 bases; unmatched bases: 8. The germline V gene has CDR1 MNHNY and CDR2 SVGAGI (reference sequence). The CDR3 has 14 amino acids. CDR3 sequence reads: CASSYAQGVIGYTF. As DNA, the CDR3 is TGTGCCAGCAGTTACGCCCAGGGGGTGATCGGCTACACCTTC.

This chain links TRBV28 with TRBJ2-1, with 7 bases matching TRBD2. Per germline, CDR1 MDHEN and CDR2 SYDVKM. J was trimmed by 4 bases and V by 10 bases; bases with no gene match: 10. The CDR3 is 14 residues long. CDR3 amino acids: CATFGGSSYNEQFF. In DNA, the CDR3 is TGTGCCACCTTCGGCGGGAGTTCGTACAATGAGCAGTTCTTC.

This sequence joins TRBV4-3 and TRBJ2-1, with no clear D. The CDR3 consists of 15 residues. Deletions cut 1 base from V and 6 bases from J, with 13 bases between. Germline-derived CDR1 and CDR2 are LGHNA and YSLEER. The CDR3: CASSQVRSGRNEQFF. CDR3 coding DNA: TGCGCCAGCAGCCAAGTTCGGAGTGGTCGCAATGAGCAGTTCTTC.

V is TRBV7-2 and J is TRBJ1-3; 7 positions match TRBD1. Germline CDR1 SGHTA, CDR2 FQGNSA. J was trimmed by 2 bases and V by 1 base; bases with no gene match: 5. CDR3 size: 16 residues. The CDR3 DNA reads as TGTGCCAGCAGCTTAGGAGGCAGGGGGACTGGAAACACCATATATTTT. This translates into CASSLGGRGTGNTIYF.

This clone was picked up one time. The gene calls are TRBV18 and TRBJ2-7; D remains ambiguous. Between the trimmed V and J ends, which lost 5 bases and 2 bases, there was a span of 13 bases. The CDR3 sequence is 14 residues long. Germline values: CDR1 KGHSH, CDR2 LQKENI. The CDR3 nucleotides are TGTGCCAGCTCAGAAGCTGGGGTCACCTACGAGCAGTACTTC. Protein sequence: CASSEAGVTYEQYF.

This clone was seen only a few times. The V and J genes are TRBV23-1 and TRBJ2-5, with TRBD2 identical over 15 bases. TRBV23-1 qualifies as an ORF whose function is uncertain. With V trimmed by 6 bases and J by 5 bases, 10 bases remained unmatched. This CDR3 spans 17 amino acids. Written as DNA, the CDR3 is TGCGCCAGCAGATCACCGGGACTAGCGGGAGGTTTGGAGACCCAGTACTTC. Encoded protein: CASRSPGLAGGLETQYF.

This chain links TRBV6-1 with TRBJ2-1, with D possibly being TRBD2 (7 bases). The germline CDR1 and CDR2 sequences are MNHNS and SASEGT. The CDR3 totals 13 residues. Trimming took off 6 bases at V and 7 bases at J, with 13 bases between the two ends. For the CDR3, the DNA is TGTGCCAGCAGAGGGGGAGGGGAGAATGAGCAGTTCTTC. Protein product: CASRGGGENEQFF.

V gene TRBV7-2 combines with J gene TRBJ1-1; D not resolved. The CDR3 has 14 amino acids. The germline V gene encodes CDR1 SGHTA and CDR2 FQGNSA. Trimming left V 1 base short and J 5 bases short, with 11 bases between. CDR3 residues: CASSLVGLGTEAFF. CDR3 nucleotides: TGTGCCAGCAGCTTAGTTGGGCTTGGGACTGAAGCTTTCTTT.

The sample holds a few counts of this clone. The chain couples TRBV6-1 to TRBJ1-1; a weak D match, TRBD1 (5 bases). CDR1 MNHNS and CDR2 SASEGT come from the germline V gene. This CDR3 spans 15 amino acids. V lost 1 base and J lost 1, with 10 bases in between. CDR3 DNA: TGTGCCAGCAGTGAAGATACAGGAAGGAACACTGAAGCTTTCTTT. This translates into CASSEDTGRNTEAFF.

CDR3 bases: TGCAGCGTTGCGAAAGACAGCACAGATACGCAGTATTTT. Its translation is CSVAKDSTDTQYF. This chain links TRBV29-1 with TRBJ2-3; D remains ambiguous. Germline V gives CDR1 SQVTM, CDR2 ANQGSEA. This CDR3 is 13 amino acids long. V lost 4 bases to trimming and J lost 0 bases, with 8 bases between them.

The chain joins TRBV2 to TRBJ2-2, with D perhaps TRBD1 (6 bases). Trimming stripped 8 bases from V and 2 bases from J, with 9 bases between. Germline V gives CDR1 SNHLY, CDR2 FYNNEI. The CDR3 spans 13 residues. The CDR3 DNA sequence: TGTGCCAGCCGGACAGTAAACACCGGGGAGCTGTTTTTT. Translation gives CASRTVNTGELFF.